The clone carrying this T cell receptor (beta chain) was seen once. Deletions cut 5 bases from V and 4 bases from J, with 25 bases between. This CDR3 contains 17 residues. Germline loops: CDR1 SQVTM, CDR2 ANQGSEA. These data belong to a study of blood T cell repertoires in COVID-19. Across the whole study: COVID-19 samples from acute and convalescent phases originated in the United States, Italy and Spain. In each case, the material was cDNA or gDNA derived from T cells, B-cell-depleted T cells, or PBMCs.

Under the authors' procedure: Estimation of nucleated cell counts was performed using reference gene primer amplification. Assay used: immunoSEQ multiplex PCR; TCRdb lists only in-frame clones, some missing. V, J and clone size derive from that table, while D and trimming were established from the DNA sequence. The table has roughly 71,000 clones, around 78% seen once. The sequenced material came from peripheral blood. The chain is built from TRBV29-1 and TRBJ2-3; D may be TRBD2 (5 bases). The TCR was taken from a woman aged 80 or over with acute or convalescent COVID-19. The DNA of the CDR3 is TGCAGCGTTTTGTTGTACATCCCGGGGATGTACGCAGATACGCAGTATTTT. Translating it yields CSVLLYIPGMYADTQYF.